Below are 31 T cell receptor beta chains sequenced from a single sample in a study of T cells in Graves' hyperthyroidism and ophthalmopathy. The CDR3 regions of TCR beta were amplified from RNA transcripts. The HTBI primer set served for first-round RT-PCR of the TCR CDR3. MiXCR, applied by TCRdb to the multiplex PCR reads, yields one record per CDR3 protein. Of 500,000 or so distinct CDR3 sequences listed, 17% are singletons. Sample: blood. The origin of the receptors is a woman aged 18-29 years with Graves' ophthalmopathy.

This clonotype was picked up a small number of times. CDR3 protein: CASSQDRLAGGSEQFF. The CDR3 DNA reads TGCGCCAGCAGCCAAGACCGACTAGCGGGAGGGAGTGAGCAGTTCTTC. The V gene is TRBV4-3, the J gene TRBJ2-1; 14 bases are shared with TRBD2. Germline V gene lookup returns CDR1 LGHNA and CDR2 YSLEER. V shed 0 bases and J 9 bases; nucleotides not matched to a gene: 4. This CDR3 comprises 16 residues.

The chain employs TRBV6-2 or TRBV6-3 and TRBJ1-5; weak D call: TRBD1 (5 bases). V dropped 7 bases and J dropped 7 bases, with 20 bases sitting between them. Germline-derived CDR1 and CDR2 are MNHEY and SVGEGT. The CDR3 covers 15 residues. The CDR3 protein is CASTLRRGVGQPQHF. CDR3 DNA sequence: TGTGCCAGCACCCTCCGCCGGGGGGTAGGGCAGCCCCAGCATTTT.

This clonotype was observed many times. The gene calls are TRBV20-1 and TRBJ2-4; D remains unclear. The germline V gene encodes CDR1 DFQATT and CDR2 SNEGSKA (reference sequence). There are 14 residues in the CDR3. V dropped 6 bases and J dropped 5 bases, with 17 bases sitting between them. As DNA, the CDR3 is TGCAGTGCCAAGAGGTCAGCAACTCAAAACATTCAGTACTTC. Amino acids: CSAKRSATQNIQYF.

This rearrangement joins TRBV9 to TRBJ1-4; perhaps TRBD1 as D (5 bases). The CDR3 has 14 residues. V dropped 4 bases and J dropped 5 bases, with 12 bases sitting between them. Germline CDR1 SGDLS, CDR2 YYNGEE. The CDR3 loop is CASSQSGGNEKLFF. For the CDR3, the DNA is TGTGCCAGCAGCCAATCTGGGGGAAATGAAAAACTGTTTTTT. Full variable domain (outside the CDR3, taken from reference TRBV9 and TRBJ1-4): DSGVTQTPKHLITATGQRVTLRCSPRSGDLSVYWYQQSLDQGLQFLIQYYNGEERAKGNILERFSAQQFPDLHSELNLSSLELGDSALYFCASSQSGGNEKLFFGSGTQLSVL.

Only a few counts were recorded for this clonotype. The chain has TRBV19 and TRBJ1-1; the D gene is possibly TRBD1 (5 bases). Trimming shortened V by 10 bases and J by 2 bases, and 20 bases separated the two germline ends. There are 15 residues in the CDR3. Germline assignment: CDR1 LNHDA and CDR2 SQIVND (reference sequence). DNA of the CDR3: TGTGCCACCTCATCCGGGCCAGGGAGAAACACTGAAGCTTTCTTT. This gives the protein CATSSGPGRNTEAFF.

The rearrangement links TRBV20-1 to TRBJ2-2, with 9 bases aligning to TRBD1. Germline lookup yields CDR1 DFQATT and CDR2 SNEGSKA (reference sequence). Trimming cost V 1 base and J 0 bases; bases outside gene matches: 3. This CDR3 region has 16 residues. CDR3 protein: CSARAGTGSNTGELFF. The CDR3, as DNA: TGCAGTGCTAGAGCCGGGACAGGGTCGAACACCGGGGAGCTGTTTTTT.

The chain links TRBV28 to TRBJ2-7, with D perhaps TRBD2 (5 bases). The V gene lost 2 bases and the J gene lost 2 bases, with 10 bases spanning the gap. Germline V gives CDR1 MDHEN, CDR2 SYDVKM. The CDR3 has 14 residues. The CDR3 reads CASSLRLATYEQYF. CDR3 sequence (DNA): TGTGCCAGCAGTTTAAGGCTAGCCACCTACGAGCAGTACTTC.

This clonotype was seen a handful of times. The chain joins TRBV30 to TRBJ1-4, with TRBD1 identical over 8 bases. Trimming removed 3 bases from V and 3 bases from J; junction bases left unmatched: 3. From germline, CDR1 is GTSNPN and CDR2 SVGIG (reference sequence). The CDR3 has 14 amino acids. The CDR3 region is CAWSPGQANEKLFF. As DNA, the CDR3 is TGTGCCTGGAGCCCGGGACAGGCTAATGAAAAACTGTTTTTT.

This clonotype was picked up a small number of times. J is TRBJ2-7 and V is TRBV6-2 or TRBV6-3; the D gene could be TRBD1 or TRBD2 (6 bases each). Trimming removed 7 bases from V and 3 bases from J, with 13 bases in between. CDR1 is MNHEY and CDR2 is SVGEGT in the germline V gene. The CDR3 runs to 13 residues. The CDR3 sequence is CASTGGSFYEQYF. The CDR3 coding sequence is TGTGCCAGCACCGGGGGCAGCTTCTACGAGCAGTACTTC.

The chain is built from TRBV12-3 or TRBV12-4 and TRBJ1-2; D uncertain. There are 11 residues in the CDR3. V lost 6 bases and J lost 4, with 6 bases in between. The CDR3 spells CASRGTYGYTF. In DNA, the CDR3 is TGTGCCAGCAGGGGAACCTATGGCTACACCTTC.

This clonotype showed up many times. The rearrangement uses TRBV12-3 or TRBV12-4 and TRBJ2-2, with D possibly TRBD1 on 6 matching bases. With 5 bases removed from V and 0 bases from J, the gap between germline ends came to 19 bases. The CDR3 sequence is 18 residues long. DNA of the CDR3: TGTGCCAGCAGTCCCCTTCGGACAGTAATTTCGAACACCGGGGAGCTGTTTTTT. Translating gives CASSPLRTVISNTGELFF.

This clonotype was detected many times. V usage is TRBV3-1 and J usage is TRBJ1-1; D is uncertain. Germline assignment: CDR1 LGHDT and CDR2 YNNKEL (reference sequence). With 3 bases removed from V and 1 base from J, the gap between germline ends came to 6 bases. The CDR3 has 13 amino acids. CDR3 sequence: CASSQAKNTEAFF. The CDR3 DNA follows: TGTGCCAGCAGCCAGGCGAAGAACACTGAAGCTTTCTTT.

V gene TRBV29-1 combines with J gene TRBJ2-2; the match to TRBD2 covers 8 bases. The CDR3 spans 13 residues. Looked up from germline, CDR1 is SQVTM and CDR2 is ANQGSEA. V gave up 4 bases and J gave up 7 bases; unmatched junction bases: 5. The CDR3 sequence is CSVVAGIGGELFF. In DNA form, the CDR3 reads TGCAGCGTTGTAGCGGGGATCGGCGGGGAGCTGTTTTTT.

This clonotype was observed at least ten times. The chain combines TRBV28 with TRBJ1-1, with a weak D call TRBD1 (6 bases). Between the trimmed V and J ends, which lost 5 bases and 5 bases, there was a span of 18 bases. The CDR3 consists of 15 residues. Germline-derived CDR1 and CDR2 are MDHEN and SYDVKM. The CDR3 nucleotides are TGTGCCAGCAGTATATACCGGACAGATTGGACTGAAGCTTTCTTT. Protein: CASSIYRTDWTEAFF.

Many counts were recorded for this clonotype. This chain joins TRBV13 and TRBJ2-3; TRBD1 is a possible D gene (6 bases). The CDR3 sequence is 12 residues long. Germline-derived CDR1 and CDR2 are PRHDT and FYEKMQ (reference sequence). Deletions cut 5 bases from V and 6 bases from J, with 9 bases between. The CDR3 reads CASSPQGDTQYF. The DNA for the CDR3 is TGTGCCAGCAGCCCGCAGGGGGATACGCAGTATTTT.

This clonotype has just a few counts. CDR3 region: CASSEMGGRNTIYF. In DNA, the CDR3 is TGTGCCAGCAGTGAAATGGGGGGCAGAAACACCATATATTTT. The genes are TRBV6-1 and TRBJ1-3, with D tentatively TRBD1 (6 bases). The CDR3 covers 14 residues. V shed 2 bases and J shed 5 bases, with 10 bases lying between them. Germline V gene sequence: CDR1 MNHNS, CDR2 SASEGT.

Concerning this clonotype: A much larger clonotype is one base distant, so this may be a read error. The chain carries TRBV7-3 and TRBJ2-5; perhaps TRBD2 as D (6 bases). There are 15 residues in the CDR3. Trimming left V 3 bases short and J 2 bases short, with 13 bases between. Germline V gene lookup returns CDR1 SGHTA and CDR2 FQGTGA. CDR3 residues: CASSFTSNPQETQYF. The CDR3, as DNA: TGTGCCAGCAGCTTCACTAGCAACCCACAAGAGACCCAGTACTTC. Using reference TRBV7-3 and TRBJ2-5 for the parts outside the CDR3, the full variable domain is GAGVSQTPSNKVTEKGKYVELRCDPISGHTALYWYRQSLGQGPEFLIYFQGTGAADDSGLPNDRFFAVRPEGSVSTLKIQRTERGDSAVYLCASSFTSNPQETQYFGPGTRLLVL.

To note about this clonotype: One base away lies a much larger clone, so this may be a sequencing read error. The chain is built from TRBV7-2 and TRBJ2-3; D tentatively reads TRBD1 or TRBD2 (5 bases each). Germline CDR1 is SGHTA and CDR2 is FQGNSA. The CDR3 extends over 16 amino acids. Trimming stripped 4 bases from V and 2 bases from J, with 16 bases between. CDR3 residues: CASSSIRDGYTDTQYF. The CDR3 region has the DNA TGTGCCAGCAGCTCGATCCGGGACGGGTACACAGATACGCAGTATTTT.

V gene TRBV2 combines with J gene TRBJ1-6; no firm D call. From germline, CDR1 is SNHLY and CDR2 FYNNEI. The V and J ends lost 3 bases and 7 bases respectively, with 10 bases between them. This CDR3 has 14 residues. CDR3 in amino acids: CASSEMVGNSPLHF. Written as DNA, the CDR3 is TGTGCCAGCAGTGAGATGGTTGGAAATTCACCCCTCCACTTT.

In this sample, this clonotype turned up many times. The genes are TRBV12-3 or TRBV12-4 and TRBJ1-4, with TRBD1 identical over 10 bases. This CDR3 is built from 16 residues. The ends lost 6 bases at V and 3 bases at J; junction bases unmatched: 7. In nucleotides, the CDR3 is TGTGCCAGCAGGAGGGGGGACAGGGGACCTAATGAAAAACTGTTTTTT. Translated, it gives CASRRGDRGPNEKLFF.

The V gene is TRBV30, the J gene TRBJ1-3, with D tentatively TRBD1 (6 bases). Trimming removed 3 bases at V and 2 bases at J, with 14 bases between. The length of the CDR3 is 15 residues. Germline CDR1 GTSNPN, CDR2 SVGIG (reference sequence). The CDR3 here is CAWRPDSGPGNTIYF. CDR3 nucleotide sequence: TGTGCCTGGAGGCCGGACAGTGGCCCTGGAAACACCATATATTTT. Full variable domain (missing parts from reference TRBV30 and TRBJ1-3): SQTIHQWPATLVQPVGSPLSLECTVEGTSNPNLYWYRQAAGRGLQLLFYSVGIGQISSEVPQNLSASRPQDRQFILSSKKLLLSDSGFYLCAWRPDSGPGNTIYFGEGSWLTVV.

The chain has TRBV7-2 and TRBJ2-1; 9 bases map to TRBD2. The CDR3 extends over 13 amino acids. Germline values: CDR1 SGHTA, CDR2 FQGNSA. CDR3: CAVRASGDPKGFF. The CDR3 nucleotides are TGTGCGGTCCGGGCTAGCGGGGACCCGAAGGGGTTCTTC.

This clonotype was found a few times. The chain combines TRBV29-1 with TRBJ2-1, with D possibly matching TRBD2 (6 bases). Germline CDR1 SQVTM, CDR2 ANQGSEA. The V end was cut by 3 bases, the J end by 1 base, with 13 bases between. This CDR3 comprises 15 residues. As DNA, the CDR3 is TGCAGCGTTGATATACTAGCCCAATCCTACAATGAGCAGTTCTTC. Translation gives CSVDILAQSYNEQFF.

This chain links TRBV19 with TRBJ1-5, with a weak D call TRBD1 (5 bases). This CDR3 contains 14 residues. The V end lost 7 bases, the J end lost 3 bases, and 13 bases lay between the germline ends. Germline-derived CDR1 and CDR2 are LNHDA and SQIVND (reference sequence). In DNA form, the CDR3 reads TGTGCCAGTAAAATAGTACAGGACAATCAGCCCCAGCATTTT. This sequence encodes CASKIVQDNQPQHF.

Many counts were recorded for this clonotype. V gene TRBV27 combines with J gene TRBJ2-7; no clear D. The CDR3 runs to 13 residues. Between the trimmed V and J ends, which lost 2 bases and 4 bases, there was a span of 9 bases. Germline CDR1 and CDR2: MNHEY and SMNVEV (reference sequence). CDR3 sequence (DNA): TGTGCCAGCAGTTTAGGGCCAATTTACGAGCAGTACTTC. Amino acids: CASSLGPIYEQYF.

This clonotype was counted many times. This sequence joins TRBV3-1 and TRBJ2-3; 7 bases are shared with TRBD1. The CDR3 runs to 15 residues. With 4 bases clipped from V and 4 bases from J, the junction kept 8 bases outside the gene matches. From germline, CDR1 is LGHDT and CDR2 YNNKEL (reference sequence). In nucleotides, the CDR3 is TGTGCCAGCAGCCTCGGACAGGCTGAGGCAGATACGCAGTATTTT. Its protein product is CASSLGQAEADTQYF.

This clonotype occurred many times. The chain joins TRBV27 to TRBJ2-3, with 13 bases aligning to TRBD2. V lost 5 bases, J lost 2 bases, and 4 bases stayed unmatched. The CDR3 contains 16 residues. Germline CDR1 MNHEY, CDR2 SMNVEV (reference sequence). The DNA for the CDR3 is TGTGCCAGCAGTGGGGGACTAGCGGGGTACACAGATACGCAGTATTTT. Translation: CASSGGLAGYTDTQYF.

The CDR3 region has the DNA TGTGCCGGCGGACGGACAGAAAATGAGCAGTTCTTC. Encoded protein: CAGGRTENEQFF. The rearrangement joins TRBV27 to TRBJ2-1; D perhaps matches TRBD1 (6 bases). CDR1 MNHEY and CDR2 SMNVEV come from the germline V gene (reference sequence). Trimming cost V 11 bases and J 7 bases, with 15 bases left between them. The CDR3 is 12 amino acids.

The sample holds many counts of this clonotype. The CDR3 nucleotides are TGTGCCAGCAGCCAGTGGAGGAACACTGAAGCTTTCTTT. Its protein is CASSQWRNTEAFF. The rearrangement links TRBV13 to TRBJ1-1; no clear D gene. Per the germline V gene, CDR1 is PRHDT and CDR2 is FYEKMQ (reference sequence). V shed 5 bases and J shed 1 base, with 8 bases lying between them. This CDR3 contains 13 residues.

This clonotype has ten or more counts. The chain employs TRBV27 and TRBJ1-1; D unclear. Between the trimmed V and J ends, which lost 6 bases and 5 bases, there was a span of 16 bases. Germline loops: CDR1 MNHEY, CDR2 SMNVEV (reference sequence). This CDR3 is 14 amino acids long. For the CDR3, the DNA is TGTGCCAGCAGGACACAGTCTCAGAGGACTGAAGCTTTCTTT. Translation: CASRTQSQRTEAFF.

There are many counts of this clonotype. The V call is TRBV5-5, the J call TRBJ2-1; 8 nucleotides match TRBD1. Germline CDR1 SGHKS, CDR2 YYEKEE (reference sequence). Trimming cost V 0 bases and J 9 bases; bases outside gene matches: 8. The CDR3 loop spans 15 amino acids. CDR3 in amino acids: CASSLEPGQGSEQFF. CDR3 nucleotide sequence: TGTGCCAGCAGCTTGGAGCCCGGACAGGGATCTGAGCAGTTCTTC. Complete variable domain (other parts from reference TRBV5-5 and TRBJ2-1): DAGVTQSPTHLIKTRGQQVTLRCSPISGHKSVSWYQQVLGQGPQFIFQYYEKEERGRGNFPDRFSARQFPNYSSELNVNALLLGDSALYLCASSLEPGQGSEQFFGPGTRLTVL.